This T cell receptor (beta chain) originates from a study of blood T cell repertoires in COVID-19. Study-wide background: Material from acute and convalescent COVID-19 was sourced from the United States, Italy and Spain. PBMCs, B-cell-depleted T cells, or T cells provided the cDNA or gDNA that made up the material.

CDR1 and CDR2 (germline): SGHNT, YYREEE (reference sequence). The V end lost 0 bases, the J end lost 3 bases, and 6 bases lay between the germline ends. The CDR3 totals 14 residues. In the study's own analysis: How many nucleated cells were present was estimated from reference gene primer amplification. The data were produced by immunoSEQ multiplex PCR, yet TCRdb's version contains in-frame clones alone and is incomplete. From that table come the V and J calls and clone size; the DNA was used to work out D and trimming. This table holds 80,000 to 130,000 clones, approximately 92% found once. Source material: peripheral blood. This clonotype originated in a man in his 70s with acute or convalescent COVID-19. The chain joins TRBV5-4 to TRBJ1-4; D ambiguous. The CDR3 DNA reads as TGTGCCAGCAGCTTGGACCAGTCTAATGAAAAACTGTTTTTT. Its translation is CASSLDQSNEKLFF.